One sample yielded the 3 T cell receptor beta chains listed below, sequenced in a study of blood T cells in healthy people across ages. Primed by a sample-barcoded 5' primer and a J-beta primer mix, a second PCR proceeded for 7 to 11 cycles. TCRdb itself ran the 5' RACE reads through MiXCR, one entry per CDR3 protein. The sample carries 500,000 to 550,000 distinct CDR3 sequences, around 24% recorded once. The sample also formed part of further work on T cells of mothers and their children.

Material for sequencing was blood. The receptors come from a boy younger than 18 in good health.

This clonotype was seen more than once but under ten times. The V and J genes are TRBV7-9 and TRBJ2-5, with a tentative D call TRBD1 (6 bases). The ends were cut back, 1 base at V and 14 bases at J, with 17 bases in the middle. The CDR3 contains 13 residues. Germline V CDR1 and CDR2: SEHNR, FQNEAQ (reference sequence). DNA of the CDR3: TGTGCCAGCAGCTTAGTTACAGGGTCCCTCGGCTACTTC. This gives the protein CASSLVTGSLGYF.

This clonotype was detected a few times. V is TRBV7-3 and J is TRBJ2-1; TRBD2 matches 9 bases. Trimming cost V 5 bases and J 0 bases; bases outside gene matches: 5. This CDR3 region has 16 residues. Germline V CDR1 and CDR2: SGHTA, FQGTGA. The DNA of the CDR3 is TGTGCCAGCAGCCTAGCGGGGACCCTCTCCTACAATGAGCAGTTCTTC. Protein product: CASSLAGTLSYNEQFF. Drawing the rest from reference TRBV7-3 and TRBJ2-1, the complete variable domain is GAGVSQTPSNKVTEKGKYVELRCDPISGHTALYWYRQSLGQGPEFLIYFQGTGAADDSGLPNDRFFAVRPEGSVSTLKIQRTERGDSAVYLCASSLAGTLSYNEQFFGPGTRLTVL.

This chain connects TRBV29-1 to TRBJ1-2; unclear D gene. Trimming removed 6 bases at V and 7 bases at J, with 21 bases between. The CDR3 extends over 14 amino acids. Germline lookup yields CDR1 SQVTM and CDR2 ANQGSEA. The CDR3 bases are TGCAGCGTCCTGGTCGCAACCTCCTTTTTTGGCTACACCTTC. This translates into CSVLVATSFFGYTF.